These 24 T cell receptor beta chains originate from one sample sequenced in a study of OX40 agonist ivuxolimab in advanced cancers. Sequencing used immunoSEQ multiplex PCR; TCRdb keeps in-frame clones, though not all of them. The repertoire has approximately 30,000 clones, over 65% of them found once; the top ten carry 12%. The sequencing used CD4+ or CD8+ T cells sorted from blood, collected in a trial of the OX40 agonist ivuxolimab. The source of these receptors is an adult with an advanced solid tumor such as melanoma, head and neck, liver or kidney cancer.

This clone has only a few counts. The chain couples TRBV5-4 to TRBJ2-7, with 7 bases that match TRBD1. The CDR3 covers 15 residues. Germline values: CDR1 SGHNT, CDR2 YYREEE (reference sequence). The V gene end was trimmed by 4 bases and the J gene end by 3 bases; junction bases not matched to a gene: 10. CDR3 sequence (DNA): TGTGCCAGCAGCCGACCCGGGACAGAAGTCTACGAGCAGTACTTC. Amino acid sequence: CASSRPGTEVYEQYF.

This clone was recorded once. V usage is TRBV4-3 and J usage is TRBJ1-1, with D possibly matching TRBD1 (6 bases). Trimming took off 4 bases at V and 2 bases at J, with 14 bases between the two ends. The CDR3 extends over 15 amino acids. Germline V lookup: CDR1 LGHNA, CDR2 YSLEER. DNA of the CDR3: TGCGCCAGCAGCCCGGGAGTGGGGGCTAACACTGAAGCTTTCTTT. It codes for CASSPGVGANTEAFF.

V and J are TRBV5-6 and TRBJ2-2; no firm D call. The V end lost 5 bases, the J end lost 6 bases, and 23 bases lay between the germline ends. The CDR3 is 17 amino acids. Germline CDR1 and CDR2: SGHDT and YYEEEE. The CDR3 spells CASSFGVGREVAGELFF. CDR3 bases: TGTGCCAGCAGTTTTGGTGTAGGAAGAGAAGTCGCCGGGGAGCTGTTTTTT.

The chain carries TRBV30 and TRBJ2-1; unclear D gene. Looked up from germline, CDR1 is GTSNPN and CDR2 is SVGIG (reference sequence). V lost 0 bases and J 1 base, leaving 4 bases between the germline ends. The length of the CDR3 is 13 residues. CDR3 sequence reads: CAWSVISYNEQFF. The CDR3 bases are TGTGCCTGGAGTGTAATATCCTACAATGAGCAGTTCTTC.

The chain recombines TRBV18 with TRBJ1-1; TRBD1 aligns across 7 bases. Germline CDR1 KGHSH, CDR2 LQKENI. V shed 3 bases, J shed 10 bases, and the junction held 20 bases outside the gene matches. This CDR3 contains 17 residues. The CDR3 here is CASSPTLSRQGGSGAFF. DNA of the CDR3: TGTGCCAGCTCACCGACTTTGTCGCGGCAGGGGGGATCCGGAGCTTTCTTT.

The rearrangement uses TRBV6-5 and TRBJ1-1, with D perhaps matching TRBD1 (6 bases). Germline values: CDR1 MNHEY, CDR2 SVGAGI. V was pared by 6 bases and J by 1 base, with 12 bases between. The length of the CDR3 is 14 residues. The CDR3 bases are TGTGCCAGCAGGCCCGGGACACCGAACACTGAAGCTTTCTTT. It is translated as CASRPGTPNTEAFF.

The V gene is TRBV7-8, the J gene TRBJ2-1; TRBD2 matches 15 bases. Unmatched junction bases numbered 5, after V lost 4 bases and J lost 7 bases. Germline V CDR1 and CDR2: SGHVS, FQNEAQ. The CDR3 has 16 residues. CDR3 sequence: CASSSGLAGGGNEQFF. CDR3 coding DNA: TGTGCCAGCAGCTCGGGACTAGCGGGGGGAGGGAATGAGCAGTTCTTC.

The chain employs TRBV19 and TRBJ1-2, with 8 bases matching TRBD1. The CDR3 consists of 14 residues. V lost 3 bases, J lost 5 bases, and 5 bases stayed unmatched. The V gene's germline CDR1 is LNHDA and CDR2 SQIVND (reference sequence). The CDR3: CASSIGRGPYGYTF. The CDR3 DNA is TGTGCCAGTAGTATTGGCAGGGGGCCTTATGGCTACACCTTC.

The table lists this clone with a count of one. The chain carries TRBV7-2 and TRBJ2-7, with D hard to call. The germline gives CDR1 SGHTA, CDR2 FQGNSA. This CDR3 spans 11 amino acids. V lost 5 bases, J lost 3 bases, and 5 bases lay in between. CDR3 sequence: CASSHGYEQYF. Here the CDR3 DNA reads TGTGCCAGCAGCCACGGCTACGAGCAGTACTTC.

There are a few counts of this clone. Additional DNA sequences in this sample encode the identical CDR3. The rearrangement links TRBV7-9 to TRBJ2-1; D is uncertain. Trimming cost V 3 bases and J 2 bases, with 8 bases left between them. This CDR3 contains 14 residues. CDR1 is SEHNR and CDR2 is FQNEAQ in the germline V gene (reference sequence). This CDR3 reads CASSLGLAYNEQFF. CDR3 DNA: TGTGCCAGCAGCTTGGGGTTGGCCTACAATGAGCAGTTCTTC.

The chain is built from TRBV7-2 and TRBJ1-1; 8 bases line up with TRBD1. V shed 5 bases and J 1 base; nucleotides not matched to a gene: 6. There are 15 residues in the CDR3. Germline values: CDR1 SGHTA, CDR2 FQGNSA. DNA of the CDR3: TGTGCCAGCAGCCCGAGACAGGGGAGGAACACTGAAGCTTTCTTT. It encodes CASSPRQGRNTEAFF.

The J gene is TRBJ2-7, the V gene TRBV10-3; 11 positions agree with TRBD2. V shed 4 bases, J shed 3 bases, and the junction held 5 bases outside the gene matches. The CDR3 sequence is 15 residues long. Germline V CDR1 and CDR2: ENHRY, SYGVKD. The CDR3 reads CAISGPSGGLYEQYF. The CDR3 coding sequence is TGTGCCATCAGTGGGCCTAGCGGGGGGCTCTACGAGCAGTACTTC.

This sequence joins TRBV28 and TRBJ1-5; D unresolved. Germline-derived CDR1 and CDR2 are MDHEN and SYDVKM. The V end was cut by 2 bases, the J end by 3 bases, with 5 bases between. The CDR3 sequence is 13 residues long. CDR3 nucleotide sequence: TGTGCCAGCAGTTTAACGGTCAATCAGCCCCAGCATTTT. Protein: CASSLTVNQPQHF. The full variable domain, rest sourced from reference TRBV28 and TRBJ1-5, is DVKVTQSSRYLVKRTGEKVFLECVQDMDHENMFWYRQDPGLGLRLIYFSYDVKMKEKGDIPEGYSVSREKKERFSLILESASTNQTSMYLCASSLTVNQPQHFGDGTRLSIL.

The chain has TRBV4-3 and TRBJ2-2; 7 bases are a match to TRBD2. The CDR3 covers 19 residues. V was pared by 5 bases and J by 6 bases, with 21 bases of the junction left unmatched. Per the germline V gene, CDR1 is LGHNA and CDR2 is YSLEER. In DNA, the CDR3 is TGCGCCAGCAGCTCGAGGGAGGGGACTGGGGGAGTTCTGCCCGGGGAGCTGTTTTTT. Translating it yields CASSSREGTGGVLPGELFF.

V and J are TRBV28 and TRBJ1-4; D is ambiguous. Germline-derived CDR1 and CDR2 are MDHEN and SYDVKM. This CDR3 region has 14 residues. V lost 4 bases to trimming and J lost 10 bases, with 16 bases between them. The CDR3 DNA is TGTGCCAGCAGTTCGTCAGATATACCTCGAAAACTGTTTTTT. Protein: CASSSSDIPRKLFF.

The J gene is TRBJ1-2, the V gene TRBV6-6; D might be TRBD1 (5 bases). This CDR3 spans 15 amino acids. V was trimmed by 3 bases and J by 4 bases, leaving 15 bases between them. Per the germline V gene, CDR1 is MNHNY and CDR2 is SVGAGI (reference sequence). CDR3 amino acids: CASSYTGRGGYGYTF. CDR3 DNA sequence: TGTGCCAGCAGTTATACGGGGAGGGGTGGCTATGGCTACACCTTC.

A few counts support this clone. The chain uses TRBV28 and TRBJ2-3, with TRBD2 matching over 11 bases. Germline values: CDR1 MDHEN, CDR2 SYDVKM. V gave up 5 bases and J gave up 2 bases; unmatched junction bases: 12. The CDR3 covers 18 residues. DNA for the CDR3: TGTGCCAGCAGTCATGTCGGACTAGCGGGCGCATTCACAGATACGCAGTATTTT. Translation: CASSHVGLAGAFTDTQYF.

The chain couples TRBV4-3 to TRBJ2-3; D gene unclear. Germline V gene sequence: CDR1 LGHNA, CDR2 YSLEER. The V gene lost 0 bases and the J gene lost 0 bases, with 7 bases spanning the gap. The CDR3 totals 15 residues. The CDR3: CASSQESRSTDTQYF. The CDR3 coding sequence is TGCGCCAGCAGCCAAGAGAGTAGGAGCACAGATACGCAGTATTTT.

A few counts support this clone. The chain joins TRBV30 to TRBJ1-1; 7 bases agree with TRBD1. V lost 1 base to trimming and J lost 6 bases; unmatched junction nucleotides: 8. This CDR3 is built from 14 residues. Germline lookup yields CDR1 GTSNPN and CDR2 SVGIG (reference sequence). CDR3 nucleotide sequence: TGTGCCTGGAGTGAGACAGGGACGGGATCTGAAGCTTTCTTT. This codes for CAWSETGTGSEAFF.

In its sample, this clone ranks as medium-sized. V usage is TRBV2 and J usage is TRBJ2-3; the D gene is possibly TRBD2 (6 bases). The germline V gene has CDR1 SNHLY and CDR2 FYNNEI. V was trimmed by 6 bases and J by 2 bases, leaving 12 bases between them. This CDR3 contains 14 residues. As DNA, the CDR3 is TGTGCCAGCAGGGGACTGAGTCCCACAGATACGCAGTATTTT. It is translated as CASRGLSPTDTQYF. Variable domain in full (rest from reference TRBV2 and TRBJ2-3): EPEVTQTPSHQVTQMGQEVILRCVPISNHLYFYWYRQILGQKVEFLVSFYNNEISEKSEIFDDQFSVERPDGSNFTLKIRSTKLEDSAMYFCASRGLSPTDTQYFGPGTRLTVL.

The chain is built from TRBV30 and TRBJ1-2, with D unresolved. Per the germline V gene, CDR1 is GTSNPN and CDR2 is SVGIG (reference sequence). This CDR3 has 14 residues. The ends were cut back, 3 bases at V and 4 bases at J, with 15 bases in the middle. The CDR3 DNA reads as TGTGCCTGGAGCGCCAGGTGGGGTGGCTATGGCTACACCTTC. It specifies CAWSARWGGYGYTF.

This clone is labeled medium-sized. This chain links TRBV13 with TRBJ2-7; TRBD1 matches 8 bases. The CDR3 totals 14 residues. V lost 0 bases, J lost 5 bases, and 3 bases stayed unmatched. Germline assignment: CDR1 PRHDT and CDR2 FYEKMQ (reference sequence). CDR3 loop: CASSLGQGVHEQYF. Here the CDR3 DNA reads TGTGCCAGCAGCTTAGGACAGGGGGTCCACGAGCAGTACTTC.

This clone appeared once. The rearrangement links TRBV21-1 to TRBJ1-5. TRBV21-1 is marked as a pseudogene. The CDR3 has 12 residues. CDR3 sequence reads: CATGDWAQPQHF. As DNA, the CDR3 is TGTGCCACCGGAGACTGGGCTCAGCCCCAGCATTTT.

This rearrangement joins TRBV5-1 to TRBJ2-7; 9 nucleotides match TRBD1. Germline CDR1 and CDR2: SGHRS and YFSETQ. CDR3 length: 14 amino acids. V lost 0 bases, J lost 2 bases, and 0 bases stayed unmatched. CDR3 sequence reads: CASSLGDRAYEQYF. CDR3 bases: TGCGCCAGCAGCTTGGGGGACAGGGCCTACGAGCAGTACTTC.